This T cell receptor (beta chain) was captured in a study of T cell responses to AZD1222 COVID-19 vaccine. The CDR3 sequence is 12 residues long. V was cut by 10 bases and J by 8 bases, with 15 bases left in between. From germline, CDR1 is LNHDA and CDR2 SQIVND (reference sequence). Study-level results: Clonal diversity was possibly underestimated, and white British individuals and females predominated among donors. Repertoire sampling was restricted to post-peak T cell response timepoints.

Sequenced by immunoSEQ multiplex PCR; TCRdb stores in-frame clones only, minus some. Here the sample spans over 120,000 clones, 90% to 95% being singletons. A note on this clone: Its antigen is undetermined.

This receptor was taken from an adult in good health. The V and J genes are TRBV19 and TRBJ2-1; the D call may be TRBD1 or TRBD2 (5 bases each). The sequencing used peripheral blood, collected on day 0 of AZD1222 vaccination. CDR3 region: CATDFGGHEQFF. The CDR3, as DNA: TGTGCCACTGACTTTGGGGGTCATGAGCAGTTCTTC.